Each of the 28 T cell receptor beta chains below was sequenced from the same sample in a study of T cells in women clearing cervical HPV infection. The table came from immunoSEQ multiplex PCR; TCRdb's copy has only in-frame clones and leaves some out. Across some 26,000 clones, the top ten clones capture around 3.5% of the sample. Sequencing was performed on blood buffy coat. These receptor sequences come from a woman aged 18-70 years with a cervical HPV16 infection that either progressed to CIN3+ or cleared (not recorded which).

A note on this clone: The CDR3 goes on 3 residues after the read ends, and that part is filled in from the germline J gene. The V and J genes are TRBV4-2 and TRBJ1-6; TRBD1 might be the D (5 bases). V was pared by 1 base and J by 8 bases, with 12 bases between. Germline V gene lookup returns CDR1 LGHNA and CDR2 YNFKEQ. The CDR3 has 15 residues. The CDR3: CASSQVGARDSPLHF. The CDR3 DNA, read in part, is TGTGCCAGCAGCCAAGTGGGTGCCAGGGATTCACCC.

A remark on this clone: The missing CDR3 end, 3 residues past where the read stops, is filled in from the germline J gene. The chain has TRBV5-1 and TRBJ1-6; D possibly corresponds to TRBD1 (5 bases). V dropped 0 bases and J dropped 7 bases, with 11 bases sitting between them. Germline CDR1 and CDR2: SGHRS and YFSETQ. This CDR3 spans 15 amino acids. CDR3 amino acids: CASSLEAGRNSPLHF. The sequenced CDR3 bases are TGCGCCAGCAGCTTGGAGGCAGGGAGGAATTCACCC.

As for this clone: The read ends 3 residues shy of where the CDR3 ends; the end is completed using the germline J gene. The V gene is TRBV7-2, the J gene TRBJ2-1; D not certain. V gave up 1 base and J gave up 9 bases, with 10 bases separating them. CDR3 size: 13 residues. Germline CDR1 reads SGHTA; CDR2 reads FQGNSA. The CDR3 spells CASSLDSTLEQFF. CDR3 bases read: TGTGCCAGCAGCTTAGACTCGACTCTTGAG.

Regarding this clone: The CDR3 goes on 3 residues after the read ends, and that part is filled in from the germline J gene. This chain uses TRBV4-1 with TRBJ1-1, with D possibly being TRBD1 (6 bases). CDR3 length: 15 residues. Germline lookup yields CDR1 MGHRA and CDR2 YSYEKL. The sequenced CDR3 bases are TGCGCCAGCAGCCAAGATTACGGGACACCAGCGCGA. This gives the protein CASSQDYGTPAR. The entire CDR3 is CASSQDYGTPARAFF.

In regard to this clone: The CDR3 is cut off 3 residues early in the read; its end comes from the germline J gene. The chain combines TRBV29-1 with TRBJ2-3; D remains unclear. The CDR3 is made up of 13 amino acids. CDR1 is SQVTM, CDR2 ANQGSEA, per germline. V lost 2 bases to trimming and J lost 2 bases, with 8 bases between them. CDR3 DNA, as far as it was read: TGCAGCGTTGAAAGCGCTTTCACAGATACG. Translation: CSVESAFTDT. The complete CDR3 reads CSVESAFTDTQYF.

In regard to this clone: The CDR3 goes on 3 residues after the read ends, and that part is filled in from the germline J gene. The chain recombines TRBV30 with TRBJ1-6; D gene unclear. V was shortened by 8 bases and J by 9 bases, with 14 bases between the two germline ends. Germline CDR1 GTSNPN, CDR2 SVGIG (reference sequence). CDR3 length: 12 amino acids. The CDR3 sequence: CALTRLGSPLHF. The CDR3 DNA, read in part, is TGTGCCCTCACCCGACTGGGTTCACCC.

The DNA read from the CDR3 is TGTGCCAGCAGACAACCAGGGGGACGACCCTATAATTCACCC. Translation: CASRQPGGRPYNSP. The whole CDR3 protein is CASRQPGGRPYNSPLHF. The chain links TRBV6-2 or TRBV6-3 to TRBJ1-6, with 7 bases aligning to TRBD1. Coverage ceases 3 residues before the CDR3 finishes, and the germline J gene fills in the end. The V gene end was trimmed by 6 bases and the J gene end by 2 bases; junction bases not matched to a gene: 10. This CDR3 region has 17 residues. Germline V gene sequence: CDR1 MNHEY, CDR2 SVGEGT.

Of note for this clone: The CDR3 end lies 3 residues beyond the end of the read and is filled in from the germline J gene. The V gene is TRBV20-1, the J gene TRBJ2-1; D uncertain. In germline, CDR1 is DFQATT, CDR2 SNEGSKA (reference sequence). This CDR3 region has 13 residues. V lost 3 bases, J lost 9 bases, and 15 bases lay in between. The covered CDR3 bases are TGCAGTGCTAGGGCACTAAGTGATGTTGAG. Encoded protein: CSARALSDVE. Given in full, the CDR3 is CSARALSDVEQFF.

Concerning this clone itself: The read gets to within 3 residues of the CDR3 end, and the germline J gene fills in the rest. The J gene is TRBJ2-7, the V gene TRBV29-1; TRBD1 aligns across 7 bases. The germline gives CDR1 SQVTM, CDR2 ANQGSEA. The junction had 7 bases not matched to a gene; V was cut back by 0 bases and J by 2 bases. CDR3 length equals 15 residues. The sequenced part of the CDR3 DNA is TGCAGCGTTGAAGATAGGGACAGATGGCCCTACGAG. Protein: CSVEDRDRWPYE. The complete CDR3 reads CSVEDRDRWPYEQYF.

A note on this clone: Read sequence stops 3 residues before the CDR3 end, and the germline J gene provides the missing end. J is TRBJ2-7 and V is TRBV9, with TRBD1 matching over 11 bases. Germline V CDR1 and CDR2: SGDLS, YYNGEE. V lost 0 bases and J lost 6; bases outside the gene matches: 5. The CDR3 is 15 residues long. Incomplete CDR3 DNA: TGTGCCAGCAGCGTAGGAACCGGGACAGGGGGCGAG. Its translation is CASSVGTGTGGE. Given in full, the CDR3 is CASSVGTGTGGEQYF.

Comments on this clone: The CDR3 is cut off 3 residues early in the read; its end comes from the germline J gene. V and J are TRBV5-4 and TRBJ2-1; D possibly corresponds to TRBD2 (7 bases). The germline gives CDR1 SGHNT, CDR2 YYREEE (reference sequence). The V end lost 4 bases, the J end lost 5 bases, and 16 bases lay between the germline ends. This CDR3 comprises 15 residues. The CDR3 protein is CASSRGGGPDNEQFF. The DNA read from the CDR3 is TGTGCCAGCAGCCGAGGGGGGGGGCCAGACAATGAG.

CDR3 amino acids: CASSPAQGETQYF. Incomplete CDR3 DNA: TGTGCCAGCTCACCGGCCCAGGGAGAGACC. The chain has TRBV18 and TRBJ2-5, with D perhaps matching TRBD1 (5 bases). The read gets to within 3 residues of the CDR3 end, and the germline J gene fills in the rest. The CDR3 consists of 13 residues. Germline assignment: CDR1 KGHSH and CDR2 LQKENI. V was shortened by 3 bases and J by 4 bases, with 9 bases between the two germline ends.

About this clone itself: The read ends 3 residues early relative to the CDR3; the germline J gene fills the gap. The chain has TRBV20-1 and TRBJ2-7, with D possibly matching TRBD1 (5 bases). The CDR3 has 11 residues. Trimming removed 3 bases at V and 4 bases at J, with 7 bases between. Per the germline V gene, CDR1 is DFQATT and CDR2 is SNEGSKA (reference sequence). CDR3 DNA, as far as it was read: TGCAGTGCTAGTCCAGGGTACGAG. Protein: CSASPGYE. The full-length CDR3 reads as CSASPGYEQYF.

About this clone itself: The CDR3 end lies 3 residues beyond the end of the read and is filled in from the germline J gene. The V gene is TRBV2, the J gene TRBJ2-1, with TRBD1 matching 7 bases. Germline V CDR1 and CDR2: SNHLY, FYNNEI. The CDR3 extends over 15 amino acids. Trimming cost V 2 bases and J 4 bases; bases outside gene matches: 5. The sequenced part of the CDR3 DNA is TGTGCCAGCAGTGAACGTGACAGGGCATACAATGAG. It is translated as CASSERDRAYNE. In full, the CDR3 is CASSERDRAYNEQFF. The variable domain in full, with the rest retrieved from reference TRBV2 and TRBJ2-1, is EPEVTQTPSHQVTQMGQEVILRCVPISNHLYFYWYRQILGQKVEFLVSFYNNEISEKSEIFDDQFSVERPDGSNFTLKIRSTKLEDSAMYFCASSERDRAYNEQFFGPGTRLTVL.

CDR3 DNA (partial): TGTGCCAGTAGTATCGGGACAGGGGGAGGC. Its protein is CASSIGTGGG. The whole CDR3 reads CASSIGTGGGYTF. This chain links TRBV19 with TRBJ1-2; 11 bases are shared with TRBD1. The CDR3 end is not reached by the read, which stops 3 residues before it; the germline J gene fills it in. Germline CDR1 is LNHDA and CDR2 is SQIVND (reference sequence). This CDR3 spans 13 amino acids.

About this clone itself: Coverage ceases 3 residues before the CDR3 finishes, and the germline J gene fills in the end. This chain uses TRBV20-1 with TRBJ1-1; 8 bases fit TRBD1. J lost 4 bases, V lost 2 bases, and 0 bases had no gene match. Germline-derived CDR1 and CDR2 are DFQATT and SNEGSKA (reference sequence). This CDR3 contains 12 residues. This chain's CDR3 is CSARQGATEAFF. Incomplete CDR3 DNA: TGCAGTGCTAGACAGGGGGCCACTGAA.

Worth noting for this clone: The read finishes 3 residues shy of the CDR3 end, and the germline J gene is used to complete it. The rearrangement joins TRBV7-9 to TRBJ2-5; TRBD1 aligns across 7 bases. CDR3 length: 13 residues. Germline V gene data show CDR1 as SEHNR and CDR2 as FQNEAQ (reference sequence). V was clipped by 5 bases and J by 3 bases; unmatched bases: 3. The CDR3 sequence is CASSQTGKETQYF. The part of the CDR3 DNA that was read is TGTGCCAGCAGCCAGACAGGGAAAGAGACC.

Regarding this clone: The CDR3 goes on 3 residues after the read ends, and that part is filled in from the germline J gene. Distinct nucleotide sequences in the sample also encode this CDR3. The V call is TRBV20-1, the J call TRBJ1-2, with 9 bases matching TRBD1. The CDR3 covers 15 residues. With 5 bases clipped from V and 2 bases from J, the junction kept 9 bases outside the gene matches. The germline V gene has CDR1 DFQATT and CDR2 SNEGSKA (reference sequence). The covered CDR3 bases are TGCAGTGCTGGTCGTATGGGACAGGGAAACTATGGC. Translated, it gives CSAGRMGQGNYG. The full CDR3 protein reads CSAGRMGQGNYGYTF.

About this clone itself: The observed sequence ends 3 residues before the CDR3 terminus, with the missing tail filled in from the germline J gene. This chain connects TRBV20-1 to TRBJ2-4; TRBD1 aligns across 9 bases. V shed 6 bases and J 2 bases; nucleotides not matched to a gene: 8. CDR1 DFQATT and CDR2 SNEGSKA come from the germline V gene (reference sequence). This CDR3 region has 15 residues. The CDR3 sequence is CSAPEQGATKNIQYF. CDR3 bases read: TGCAGTGCACCCGAACAGGGGGCGACCAAAAACATT.

In regard to this clone: With the read ending 3 residues before the CDR3 end, the germline J gene is used to fill in that end. V and J are TRBV7-6 and TRBJ2-1, with 8 bases aligning to TRBD1. CDR1 is SGHVS and CDR2 is FNYEAQ in the germline V gene. The ends lost 5 bases at V and 6 bases at J; junction bases unmatched: 9. The CDR3 runs 15 residues. CDR3: CASSASPQGANEQFF. The DNA read from the CDR3 is TGTGCCAGCAGCGCTAGTCCCCAGGGGGCCAATGAG. The whole variable domain, filled in from reference TRBV7-6 and TRBJ2-1, reads GAGVSQSPRYKVTKRGQDVALRCDPISGHVSLYWYRQALGQGPEFLTYFNYEAQQDKSGLPNDRFSAERPEGSISTLTIQRTEQRDSAMYRCASSASPQGANEQFFGPGTRLTVL.

For this clone: Coverage ceases 3 residues before the CDR3 finishes, and the germline J gene fills in the end. The rearrangement links TRBV20-1 to TRBJ1-2; 9 bases map to TRBD1. CDR3 length equals 15 residues. J lost 3 bases, V lost 2 bases, and 7 bases had no gene match. Germline V gene sequence: CDR1 DFQATT, CDR2 SNEGSKA (reference sequence). The part of the CDR3 DNA that was read is TGCAGTGCTAGATCGGGGACAGGGCAATACTATGGC. It translates to CSARSGTGQYYG. The CDR3, in full, reads CSARSGTGQYYGYTF.

A word on this clone: Sequencing ends 3 residues short of the CDR3 end; the germline J gene provides the rest. The chain carries TRBV7-2 and TRBJ2-4; 7 nucleotides line up with TRBD2. CDR1 and CDR2 from the germline V gene are SGHTA and FQGNSA. The CDR3 contains 14 residues. This chain's CDR3 is CASSTPGGFWGQYF. The DNA read from the CDR3 is TGTGCCAGCAGCACCCCCGGGGGGTTCTGGGGT.

To note about this clone: The read finishes 3 residues shy of the CDR3 end, and the germline J gene is used to complete it. The rearrangement uses TRBV18 and TRBJ1-1; D perhaps matches TRBD1 (5 bases). The V gene's germline CDR1 is KGHSH and CDR2 LQKENI. V was trimmed by 0 bases and J by 6 bases, leaving 11 bases between them. The CDR3 runs 14 residues. CDR3 DNA, as far as it was read: TGTGCCAGCTCACCACCGGGCGGGGGAGCTGAA. Translated, it gives CASSPPGGGAE. The entire CDR3 protein reads CASSPPGGGAEAFF.

Remarks on this clone: The read ends 3 residues shy of where the CDR3 ends; the end is completed using the germline J gene. This chain connects TRBV7-9 to TRBJ1-2, with 7 bases lining up with TRBD1. CDR1 SEHNR and CDR2 FQNEAQ come from the germline V gene (reference sequence). The V segment lost 4 bases and the J segment 2 bases; nucleotides outside the gene matches: 4. The CDR3 extends over 14 amino acids. Incomplete CDR3 DNA: TGTGCCAGCAGCTACCGACAGGGAAACTATGGC. Translation gives CASSYRQGNYG. The full CDR3 sequence reads CASSYRQGNYGYTF.

About this clone: The read is 3 residues too short to cover the CDR3 end, so that end is filled in from the germline J gene. V is TRBV6-2 or TRBV6-3 and J is TRBJ1-1; D may be TRBD1 (5 bases). This CDR3 region has 13 residues. The germline V gene has CDR1 MNHEY and CDR2 SVGEGT. The CDR3 spells CASSWDSTDTAFF. The DNA read from the CDR3 is TGTGCCAGCAGTTGGGACTCCACAGATACG.

As concerns this clone: The CDR3 extends 3 residues past the end of the read, so its final part is completed from the germline J gene. The chain combines TRBV20-1 with TRBJ2-1; 9 bases line up with TRBD2. This CDR3 region has 14 residues. After removal of 3 bases from V and 8 bases from J, the junction contained 8 bases not matched to a gene. Germline lookup yields CDR1 DFQATT and CDR2 SNEGSKA (reference sequence). The chain's CDR3 is CSASDSGGGDEQFF. The sequenced CDR3 bases are TGCAGTGCTAGCGATAGCGGGGGTGGGGATGAG.

About this clone itself: The CDR3 end is not reached by the read, which stops 3 residues before it; the germline J gene fills it in. The chain employs TRBV5-1 and TRBJ2-5; 7 bases map to TRBD1. Trimming took 3 bases from V and 2 from J; bases not matched to a gene: 4. The CDR3 consists of 14 residues. Per the germline V gene, CDR1 is SGHRS and CDR2 is YFSETQ. The CDR3 region is CASSSSGQQETQYF. Partial CDR3 DNA: TGCGCCAGCAGCTCCTCGGGACAGCAAGAGACC.

Points on this clone: The read ends 3 residues before the CDR3 terminus; that terminus is restored from the germline J gene. The J gene is TRBJ2-1, the V gene TRBV20-1, with 9 nucleotides matching TRBD1. The CDR3 has 13 residues. The trim removed 5 bases at V and 7 bases at J, leaving 6 bases unmatched. Germline loops: CDR1 DFQATT, CDR2 SNEGSKA (reference sequence). The part of the CDR3 DNA that was read is TGCAGTGCTCTCCGGGACAGGGCGAATGAG. Translating it yields CSALRDRANE. The entire CDR3 protein is CSALRDRANEQFF.